This T cell receptor beta chain was recovered during a study of blood T cell repertoires in COVID-19. Study summary: Nucleic acid was either cDNA or gDNA, and it came from T cells, B-cell-depleted T cells, or PBMCs.

In the source study's methods: Amplification of reference gene primers was used by the study to estimate nucleated cell counts. The table came from immunoSEQ multiplex PCR; TCRdb's copy has only in-frame clones and leaves some out. The V and J calls and clone size were taken over from that table, and D and trimming were inferred from the DNA. The top ten clones hold 15% to 20% of a sample with some 110,000 clones, over 75% of them seen once. This TCR derives from a man aged 55-75 years with active or convalescent COVID-19. The sample consisted of peripheral blood.

DNA for the CDR3: TGTGCCAGCAGCAAACTAGCGGGAGGATCCTACGAGCAGTACTTC. As protein: CASSKLAGGSYEQYF. This chain connects TRBV7-2 to TRBJ2-7; 12 nucleotides align to TRBD2. The CDR3 runs to 15 residues. CDR1 is SGHTA and CDR2 is FQGNSA in the germline V gene. With 5 bases clipped from V and 1 base from J, the junction kept 3 bases outside the gene matches.